A selection of T cell receptor beta chains follows, all from one sample in a study of T cells in Graves' hyperthyroidism and ophthalmopathy. In TCRdb, the multiplex PCR reads were re-called with MiXCR into one record per CDR3 protein. This sample yields 700,000 or so distinct CDR3 sequences, of which about 16% are seen a single time; approximately 8.4% belongs to the top ten. The specimen was blood. The receptors stem from a man aged 18 to 29 with Graves' hyperthyroidism. The CDR3 runs from the conserved cysteine through the conserved F or W. A D gene is named only where the DNA matches it firmly. Rows may omit the clone size; those that give it use once, few, many or a size class.

V gene: TRBV27; D gene: NA; clone size: few; J gene: TRBJ2-7; CDR3 protein: CASSVGGVSYEQYF; CDR3 DNA: TGTGCCAGCAGCGTCGGGGGTGTGTCCTACGAGCAGTACTTC
V gene: TRBV5-5; D gene: NA; clone size: NA; J gene: TRBJ1-4; CDR3 protein: CASSFSIQETNEKLFF; CDR3 DNA: TGTGCCAGCAGCTTCTCGATACAGGAAACTAATGAAAAACTGTTTTTT
V gene: TRBV5-6; D gene: TRBD1; clone size: NA; J gene: TRBJ2-1; CDR3 protein: CASSLLGTGLSGEQFF; CDR3 DNA: TGTGCCAGCAGCTTGTTAGGGACAGGGCTTTCAGGGGAGCAGTTCTTC
V gene: TRBV4-2; D gene: NA; clone size: NA; J gene: TRBJ1-1; CDR3 protein: CASSAGRNEAFF; CDR3 DNA: TGTGCCAGCAGCGCGGGACGGAATGAAGCTTTCTTT
V gene: TRBV7-6; D gene: TRBD1; clone size: many; J gene: TRBJ2-7; CDR3 protein: CASSLIGTDHEQYF; CDR3 DNA: TGTGCCAGCAGCTTGATCGGGACAGACCACGAGCAGTACTTC
V gene: TRBV19; D gene: NA; clone size: NA; J gene: TRBJ1-6; CDR3 protein: CASRTTGTYNSPLHF; CDR3 DNA: TGTGCCAGTAGGACAACCGGGACATATAATTCACCCCTCCACTTT
V gene: TRBV20-1; D gene: NA; clone size: few; J gene: TRBJ1-3; CDR3 protein: CSAREPGNTIYF; CDR3 DNA: TGCAGTGCTAGAGAACCTGGAAACACCATATATTTT
V gene: TRBV20-1; D gene: NA; clone size: many; J gene: TRBJ2-5; CDR3 protein: CTTTSPIQETQYF; CDR3 DNA: TGCACCACGACAAGTCCGATTCAAGAGACCCAGTACTTC
V gene: TRBV19; D gene: NA; clone size: NA; J gene: TRBJ2-7; CDR3 protein: CASSMRYSSYEQYF; CDR3 DNA: TGTGCCAGTAGTATGCGGTATAGCTCCTACGAGCAGTACTTC
V gene: TRBV4-1; D gene: NA; clone size: NA; J gene: TRBJ1-1; CDR3 protein: CASSRPGHKNTEAFF; CDR3 DNA: TGCGCCAGCAGCCGCCCGGGACACAAGAACACTGAAGCTTTCTTT
V gene: TRBV9; D gene: TRBD1; clone size: few; J gene: TRBJ2-7; CDR3 protein: CASSLEGGQGNHEQYF; CDR3 DNA: TGTGCCAGCAGCCTCGAAGGCGGACAGGGTAATCACGAGCAGTACTTC
V gene: TRBV29-1; D gene: NA; clone size: NA; J gene: TRBJ2-7; CDR3 protein: CSVSGPASEQYF; CDR3 DNA: TGCAGCGTTAGCGGTCCGGCTAGCGAGCAGTACTTC
V gene: TRBV28; D gene: NA; clone size: NA; J gene: TRBJ1-1; CDR3 protein: CANRLSPGGRTEAFF; CDR3 DNA: TGTGCCAACAGACTTTCGCCCGGAGGCCGCACTGAAGCTTTCTTT
V gene: TRBV9; D gene: NA; clone size: few; J gene: TRBJ1-5; CDR3 protein: CASSVWAGQPQHF; CDR3 DNA: TGTGCCAGCAGCGTATGGGCTGGTCAGCCCCAGCATTTT
V gene: TRBV7-9; D gene: TRBD1; clone size: many; J gene: TRBJ1-2; CDR3 protein: CASSNTPGTGGEDGYTF; CDR3 DNA: TGTGCCAGCAGCAACACTCCCGGGACAGGGGGCGAGGATGGCTACACCTTC
V gene: TRBV4-2; D gene: NA; clone size: NA; J gene: TRBJ2-6; CDR3 protein: CASSQVMANVLTF; CDR3 DNA: TGTGCCAGCAGCCAAGTTATGGCCAACGTCCTGACTTTC
V gene: TRBV27; D gene: NA; clone size: many; J gene: TRBJ2-1; CDR3 protein: CASTMGAGRSEQFF; CDR3 DNA: TGTGCCAGCACAATGGGGGCAGGGAGGTCTGAGCAGTTCTTC
V gene: TRBV6-1; D gene: TRBD1; clone size: few; J gene: TRBJ2-7; CDR3 protein: CASSEVADRGSSEQYF; CDR3 DNA: TGTGCCAGCAGTGAAGTGGCGGACAGGGGGTCCAGTGAGCAGTACTTC
V gene: TRBV2; D gene: NA; clone size: few; J gene: TRBJ2-7; CDR3 protein: CASNRGGFDEQYF; CDR3 DNA: TGTGCCAGCAACAGGGGGGGGTTCGACGAGCAGTACTTC
V gene: TRBV30; D gene: NA; clone size: few; J gene: TRBJ1-2; CDR3 protein: CAWSVPGGGYGYTF; CDR3 DNA: TGTGCCTGGAGTGTACCCGGGGGAGGCTATGGCTACACCTTC
V gene: TRBV12-3/TRBV12-4; D gene: TRBD2; clone size: many; J gene: TRBJ2-3; CDR3 protein: CATTTGGGDTQYF; CDR3 DNA: TGTGCCACCACTACGGGGGGGGGGGATACGCAGTATTTT
V gene: TRBV20-1; D gene: NA; clone size: many; J gene: TRBJ1-1; CDR3 protein: CSAARGGGGRAFF; CDR3 DNA: TGCAGTGCTGCTCGGGGGGGCGGAGGGAGAGCTTTCTTT
V gene: TRBV18; D gene: NA; clone size: many; J gene: TRBJ2-5; CDR3 protein: CASRANGLGETQYF; CDR3 DNA: TGTGCCAGCCGAGCGAACGGGCTTGGGGAGACCCAGTACTTC
V gene: TRBV20-1; D gene: TRBD1; clone size: many; J gene: TRBJ2-7; CDR3 protein: CSAPDPGQGWEQYF; CDR3 DNA: TGCAGTGCTCCTGATCCGGGACAGGGGTGGGAGCAGTACTTC
V gene: TRBV2; D gene: NA; clone size: many; J gene: TRBJ1-5; CDR3 protein: CASSGVRGSDQPQHF; CDR3 DNA: TGTGCCAGCAGTGGGGTCAGGGGATCGGATCAGCCCCAGCATTTT
V gene: TRBV27; D gene: TRBD1; clone size: NA; J gene: TRBJ1-4; CDR3 protein: CASSPSGQGFRWFF; CDR3 DNA: TGTGCCAGCAGTCCGTCCGGACAGGGTTTTAGATGGTTTTTT
V gene: TRBV18; D gene: NA; clone size: NA; J gene: TRBJ2-7; CDR3 protein: CASSPSSVVYEQYF; CDR3 DNA: TGTGCCAGCTCACCATCGTCAGTCGTCTACGAGCAGTACTTC
V gene: TRBV4-1; D gene: TRBD2; clone size: NA; J gene: TRBJ2-2; CDR3 protein: CASSPIAGDRNGELFF; CDR3 DNA: TGCGCCAGCAGCCCTATAGCGGGAGATAGGAACGGGGAGCTGTTTTTT
V gene: TRBV12-3/TRBV12-4; D gene: TRBD1; clone size: few; J gene: TRBJ1-6; CDR3 protein: CASRTGNANSPLHF; CDR3 DNA: TGTGCCAGCAGGACAGGGAACGCTAATTCACCCCTCCACTTT
V gene: TRBV2; D gene: TRBD2; clone size: many; J gene: TRBJ2-7; CDR3 protein: CASRGGAGGYEQYF; CDR3 DNA: TGTGCCAGCAGGGGCGGGGCGGGAGGATACGAGCAGTACTTC
V gene: TRBV28; D gene: TRBD1; clone size: few; J gene: TRBJ1-2; CDR3 protein: CASSGIDRAINYGYTF; CDR3 DNA: TGTGCCAGCAGCGGAATAGACAGGGCGATAAACTATGGCTACACCTTC
V gene: TRBV4-1; D gene: TRBD2; clone size: NA; J gene: TRBJ2-7; CDR3 protein: CASSQGGGTRNYEQYF; CDR3 DNA: TGCGCCAGCAGCCAAGGGGGAGGGACTAGGAACTACGAGCAGTACTTC
V gene: TRBV19; D gene: TRBD2; clone size: few; J gene: TRBJ2-3; CDR3 protein: CASRAGGADTQYF; CDR3 DNA: TGTGCCAGTAGGGCGGGAGGGGCAGATACGCAGTATTTT
V gene: TRBV6-2/TRBV6-3; D gene: NA; clone size: many; J gene: TRBJ2-3; CDR3 protein: CASSRPIPGRDTDTQYF; CDR3 DNA: TGTGCCAGCAGTCGCCCAATCCCGGGACGGGACACAGATACGCAGTATTTT
V gene: TRBV28; D gene: TRBD2; clone size: once; J gene: TRBJ2-7; CDR3 protein: CASSYKGRTSSYEQYF; CDR3 DNA: TGTGCCAGCAGTTACAAAGGACGGACTAGCTCCTACGAGCAGTACTTC
V gene: TRBV4-3; D gene: NA; clone size: NA; J gene: TRBJ1-5; CDR3 protein: CASSQDGNPGGQPQHF; CDR3 DNA: TGCGCCAGCAGCCAAGATGGAAATCCGGGGGGTCAGCCCCAGCATTTT
V gene: TRBV12-3/TRBV12-4; D gene: TRBD2; clone size: many; J gene: TRBJ2-1; CDR3 protein: CASSSPGLAVTGSYNEQFF; CDR3 DNA: TGTGCCAGCAGTTCTCCGGGACTAGCGGTTACCGGCTCCTACAATGAGCAGTTCTTC
V gene: TRBV2; D gene: NA; clone size: many; J gene: TRBJ2-3; CDR3 protein: CASSEGSLTGTDTQYF; CDR3 DNA: TGTGCCAGCAGTGAAGGGTCCCTGACAGGAACAGATACGCAGTATTTT
V gene: TRBV6-1; D gene: NA; clone size: few; J gene: TRBJ2-6; CDR3 protein: CASSGHVSGANVLTF; CDR3 DNA: TGTGCCAGCTCGGGACACGTCTCTGGGGCCAACGTCCTGACTTTC
V gene: TRBV7-2; D gene: NA; clone size: many; J gene: TRBJ2-3; CDR3 protein: CASSIAMAESTDTQYF; CDR3 DNA: TGTGCCAGCAGTATAGCGATGGCGGAAAGCACAGATACGCAGTATTTT
V gene: TRBV28; D gene: NA; clone size: few; J gene: TRBJ1-1; CDR3 protein: CASSSGGIEAFF; CDR3 DNA: TGTGCCAGCAGTTCGGGGGGCATAGAAGCTTTCTTT
V gene: TRBV28; D gene: NA; clone size: many; J gene: TRBJ2-7; CDR3 protein: CASGRLTASYEQYF; CDR3 DNA: TGTGCCAGCGGTAGGCTGACAGCCTCCTACGAGCAGTACTTC
V gene: TRBV28; D gene: NA; clone size: many; J gene: TRBJ2-3; CDR3 protein: CASSLGGDPRRSTDTQYF; CDR3 DNA: TGTGCCAGCAGTTTAGGCGGAGACCCCCGGCGAAGCACAGATACGCAGTATTTT
V gene: TRBV7-8; D gene: TRBD2; clone size: many; J gene: TRBJ2-3; CDR3 protein: CASSPRPRGLAGPTDTQYF; CDR3 DNA: TGTGCCAGCAGCCCCCGTCCCCGGGGACTAGCGGGACCCACAGATACGCAGTATTTT
V gene: TRBV20-1; D gene: TRBD2; clone size: many; J gene: TRBJ2-7; CDR3 protein: CSRGLAGDEQYF; CDR3 DNA: TGCAGCCGGGGACTAGCGGGAGACGAGCAGTACTTC
V gene: TRBV6-6; D gene: TRBD2; clone size: few; J gene: TRBJ2-7; CDR3 protein: CASSYSRVAGGSYEQYF; CDR3 DNA: TGTGCCAGCAGTTACTCGAGAGTGGCGGGAGGGTCCTACGAGCAGTACTTC
V gene: TRBV7-9; D gene: NA; clone size: few; J gene: TRBJ2-7; CDR3 protein: CAGSLPGKTYEQYF; CDR3 DNA: TGTGCCGGCAGCTTACCTGGTAAGACTTACGAGCAGTACTTC
V gene: TRBV28; D gene: NA; clone size: few; J gene: TRBJ2-1; CDR3 protein: CASADTSSYNEQFF; CDR3 DNA: TGTGCCAGCGCAGACACCTCCTCCTACAATGAGCAGTTCTTC
V gene: TRBV28; D gene: TRBD1; clone size: many; J gene: TRBJ1-1; CDR3 protein: CASSWDSMNTEAFF; CDR3 DNA: TGTGCCAGCAGTTGGGACAGTATGAACACTGAAGCTTTCTTT
V gene: TRBV9; D gene: TRBD1; clone size: once; J gene: TRBJ2-2; CDR3 protein: CASSGEGGQGAFTGELFF; CDR3 DNA: TGTGCCAGCAGCGGAGAGGGGGGACAGGGCGCGTTCACCGGGGAGCTGTTTTTT
V gene: TRBV6-4; D gene: TRBD2; clone size: NA; J gene: TRBJ2-7; CDR3 protein: CASSEREGDYEQYF; CDR3 DNA: TGTGCCAGCAGCGAGCGGGAGGGGGATTACGAGCAGTACTTC